A selection of T cell receptor beta chains follows, all from one sample in a study of identical twins. MiXCR, applied by TCRdb to the 5' RACE reads, yields one record per CDR3 protein. This sample yields about 530,000 distinct CDR3 sequences, of which 20% to 25% are seen a single time; approximately 0.49% belongs to the top ten. This same sample was also taken into another study, of yellow fever vaccine responses in identical twins.

Material: CD4+ T cells sorted from blood. The source of these receptors is a woman between 18 and 30 years old in good health. CDR3s include the opening cysteine and the closing phenylalanine or tryptophan. A D gene is named only where the DNA matches it firmly. Size tells how often a clone was seen (once, few, many) or the class of an expanded clone, and some rows leave it out.

TRBV6-5	TRBD2	-	TRBJ2-7	TGTGCCAGCAGTTCGACTAGCGGGAGACCCTACGAGCAGTACTTC	CASSSTSGRPYEQYF
TRBV20-1	-	few	TRBJ1-2	TGCAGTGCCCCCTCGGGGGGGCGCGACTATGGCTACACCTTC	CSAPSGGRDYGYTF
TRBV6-1	-	-	TRBJ2-7	TGTGCCAGCAGTCCCATCAGGACAAGGGGGTCCTACGAGCAGTACTTC	CASSPIRTRGSYEQYF
TRBV20-1	TRBD2	-	TRBJ2-5	TGCAGTGCCGCGGGGGGGCTGGGCTACCAAGAGACCCAGTACTTC	CSAAGGLGYQETQYF
TRBV7-8	-	-	TRBJ2-1	TGTGCCAGCAGCTTAGTTGTCGGGATTTCTCAGTTCTTC	CASSLVVGISQFF
TRBV5-1	TRBD1	-	TRBJ2-1	TGCGCCAGCAGCGGTGACAGGGGGCGCAATGAGCAGTTCTTC	CASSGDRGRNEQFF
TRBV5-1	TRBD2	few	TRBJ2-1	TGCGCCAGCAGAGAAACTAGCGGGGCCAATGAGCAGTTCTTC	CASRETSGANEQFF
TRBV3-1	-	-	TRBJ2-1	TGTGCCAGCAGCCCGGACAGACTCTACAATGAGCAGTTCTTC	CASSPDRLYNEQFF
TRBV12-3/TRBV12-4	-	-	TRBJ2-1	TGTGCCAGCAGTGAAGCCGGCCGATCCTACAATGAGCAGTTCTTC	CASSEAGRSYNEQFF
TRBV6-5	-	few	TRBJ2-5	TGTGCCAGCAGTTACTCGCCTAGAATCCAAGAGACCCAGTACTTC	CASSYSPRIQETQYF
TRBV28	TRBD2	-	TRBJ2-3	TGTGCCAGCAGTTCGCAGCGGGGGGACCTGTTAACAGATACGCAGTATTTT	CASSSQRGDLLTDTQYF
TRBV10-2	-	-	TRBJ1-1	TGCGCCAGCAGTGAGTGGGACACGGGAAACACTGAAGCTTTCTTT	CASSEWDTGNTEAFF
TRBV7-3	-	few	TRBJ2-1	TGTGCCAGCAGCCCCGCCCTAGCCGTCTCCAATGAGCAGTTCTTC	CASSPALAVSNEQFF
TRBV5-1	-	-	TRBJ1-4	TGCGCCAGCATGGCGGGGGAAACAGGGAGTGAAAAACTGTTTTTT	CASMAGETGSEKLFF
TRBV10-3	-	-	TRBJ2-1	TGTGCCATCAGTGAGTCGGAGGTGGGGGGAGAGCAGTTCTTC	CAISESEVGGEQFF
TRBV5-6	TRBD1	few	TRBJ2-7	TGTGCCAGCAGCTACCGGGACAGGCCCTACGAGCAGTACTTC	CASSYRDRPYEQYF
TRBV11-2	-	-	TRBJ2-2	TGTGCCAGCAGCTTATGGGCCGAGGAGCTGTTTTTT	CASSLWAEELFF
TRBV12-3/TRBV12-4	-	once	TRBJ2-6	TGTGCCAGCAGAACCACAGCGGCGGCTGGGGCCAACGTCCTGACTTTC	CASRTTAAAGANVLTF
TRBV12-3/TRBV12-4	-	-	TRBJ1-2	TGTGCCAGCAGTTATTTAAGTGGCTACACCTTC	CASSYLSGYTF
TRBV20-1	TRBD1	many	TRBJ2-4	TGCAGTGCAAGGACCGGACAGGACGCTGGGGGCATTCAGTACTTC	CSARTGQDAGGIQYF
TRBV10-3	TRBD2	-	TRBJ2-1	TGTGCCATCAGTGACCCCCTAGCGGGGGGGCCCAATGAGCAGTTCTTC	CAISDPLAGGPNEQFF
TRBV7-8	-	few	TRBJ2-3	TGTGCCAGCAGCTTAGCTGAGAGCACAGATACGCAGTATTTT	CASSLAESTDTQYF
TRBV10-3	TRBD1	-	TRBJ1-2	TGTGCCATCAGTCGAACCGGGACAGGGATTGAATCGGCGGGTGGCTACACCTTC	CAISRTGTGIESAGGYTF
TRBV6-2/TRBV6-3	TRBD1	-	TRBJ2-3	TGTGCCAGCAGTACGGCCGGGACAGGATCAGATACGCAGTATTTT	CASSTAGTGSDTQYF
TRBV7-9	-	few	TRBJ2-6	TGTGCCAGCAGCTGGGGCAGCAGCTCTGGGGCCAACGTCCTGACTTTC	CASSWGSSSGANVLTF
TRBV12-3/TRBV12-4	TRBD1	few	TRBJ2-1	TGTGCCAGCAGTACTAACAGGGGTGCCTACAATGAGCAGTTCTTC	CASSTNRGAYNEQFF
TRBV5-6	TRBD1	few	TRBJ1-1	TGTGCCAGCAGCAAGGGACAGCTGAACACTGAAGCTTTCTTT	CASSKGQLNTEAFF
TRBV7-9	-	-	TRBJ1-2	TGTGCCAGCAGCACGCGACAGGATTATGGCTACACCTTC	CASSTRQDYGYTF
TRBV20-1	-	-	TRBJ2-2	TGCAGTGCCCCGGATTTTTCGGGATTGGGCACCGGGGAGCTGTTTTTT	CSAPDFSGLGTGELFF
TRBV7-9	-	few	TRBJ2-7	TGTGCCAGCAGCTTGGGGAACATAGACGAGCAGTACTTC	CASSLGNIDEQYF
TRBV19	-	few	TRBJ2-7	TGTGCCAGTAGGCTTACAGGGGACTCTACCTACGAGCAGTACTTC	CASRLTGDSTYEQYF
TRBV20-1	TRBD2	-	TRBJ2-5	TGCAGTGCTTCCCCTCTAGCGGGGGACCCCCAAGAGACCCAGTACTTC	CSASPLAGDPQETQYF
TRBV7-2	TRBD1	-	TRBJ2-1	TGTGCCAGCAGCCCCGGGTCGGGACAGGCTGGGGAGCAGTTCTTC	CASSPGSGQAGEQFF
TRBV9	TRBD2	-	TRBJ2-4	TGTGCCAGCAGCGAAGCGGGAGGGCTAATAAACATTCAGTACTTC	CASSEAGGLINIQYF
TRBV12-3/TRBV12-4	-	-	TRBJ1-1	TGTGCCAGCAGCTCTTCTCAGAGGGGGTTAGCTTTCTTT	CASSSSQRGLAFF
TRBV20-1	TRBD1	-	TRBJ2-1	TGCAGTGTTAGGAGCGACAGGGCGGTCTACAATGAGCAGTTCTTC	CSVRSDRAVYNEQFF
TRBV28	-	-	TRBJ1-4	TGTGCCAGCAGGCCAGTGGGGGAAACTGAAAAACTGTTTTTT	CASRPVGETEKLFF
TRBV5-1	-	few	TRBJ2-5	TGCGCCAGCAGCTCCACAGGGTTGGAGACCCAGTACTTC	CASSSTGLETQYF
TRBV5-8	-	-	TRBJ2-1	TGTGCCAGCAGCTTTTGGCGGGCCTACAATGAGCAGTTCTTC	CASSFWRAYNEQFF
TRBV27	TRBD2	-	TRBJ2-7	TGTGCCAGCAGTCCCCAAGAACTAGCGGGAGCCCCCAGCTCCTACGAGCAGTACTTC	CASSPQELAGAPSSYEQYF
TRBV5-1	-	-	TRBJ2-2	TGCGCCACCCACGGGGACGGAAACACCGGGGAGCTGTTTTTT	CATHGDGNTGELFF
TRBV21-1	-	few	TRBJ2-7	TGTGCCAGCAGCAAAGCAAAGGGCCAGGTCCAATATTCCTACGAGCAGTACTTC	CASSKAKGQVQYSYEQYF
TRBV3-1	-	-	TRBJ2-7	TGTGCCAGCAGCCAAGATCGGGAGAGGCCCCGCTACGAGCAGTACTTC	CASSQDRERPRYEQYF
TRBV6-5	-	-	TRBJ1-5	TGTGCCAGCGGACGGCGCAATCAGCCCCAGCATTTT	CASGRRNQPQHF